These T cell receptor beta chains were read from a single sample in a study of T cell repertoires in cytomegalovirus infection. MiXCR, run by TCRdb on the reads, gives a single entry per CDR3 protein. Among around 260,000 distinct CDR3 sequences, over 8% were seen once, and the ten largest hold less than 15%. The material sequenced was PBMCs. These receptors all come from a human donor in good health (CMV status not recorded). Some clones in this sample may be carry-over from other donors' samples. Each CDR3 is given with its conserved first and last residue. D genes are given only for firm matches. Clone size is shown for a subset of rows, as once, few, many or a class of expanded clone.

NA,TRBJ2-7,TRBV7-2,many,TGTGCCAGCAGCTGGGGGCCCAGATACGAGCAGTACTTC,CASSWGPRYEQYF
NA,TRBJ2-5,TRBV12-3/TRBV12-4,many,TGTGCCAGCAGTTTGATAAGCGGAAAAGAAGAGACCCAGTACTTC,CASSLISGKEETQYF
NA,TRBJ1-6,TRBV7-2,many,TGTGCCAGCAGCTTAGCCCCTTCCCCCTCGGACAGCGTCACCCTCCACTTT,CASSLAPSPSDSVTLHF
NA,TRBJ1-2,TRBV20-1,many,TGCAGTGCTAGTGCTGGAATTTCTTATGGCTACACCTTC,CSASAGISYGYTF
NA,TRBJ2-5,TRBV20-1,many,TGCAGTGCTAGAGATAGAGGACACCTATACCAAGAGACCCAGTACTTC,CSARDRGHLYQETQYF
NA,TRBJ1-1,TRBV12-3/TRBV12-4,many,TGTGCCAGCAGTTTTCAGGGTGGCAACACTGAAGCTTTCTTT,CASSFQGGNTEAFF
NA,TRBJ1-2,TRBV6-8,NA,TGTGCCAGCAGTTTTCCGGGACACAAAAACTATGGCTACACCTTC,CASSFPGHKNYGYTF
NA,TRBJ1-2,TRBV19,NA,TGTGCCAGTAGTATAGCTCCCCCCAAAGGAGGCTACACCTTC,CASSIAPPKGGYTF
NA,TRBJ1-4,TRBV3-1,NA,TGTGCCAGCAGCGGGCAGTGGATGGAGTCTAAAAAACTGTTTTTT,CASSGQWMESKKLFF
TRBD1,TRBJ1-2,TRBV29-1,NA,TGCAGCGTTGAAGACACAGGGGAATATGGCTACACCTTC,CSVEDTGEYGYTF
TRBD1,TRBJ1-4,TRBV7-2,many,TGTGCCAGCAGCTTAGCCCGGACAGGGGTTACAACTAATGAAAAACTGTTTTTT,CASSLARTGVTTNEKLFF
TRBD2,TRBJ2-2,TRBV11-2,NA,TGTGCCAGCAGCCCGCGACTAGCCGGCGGGGAGCTGTTTTTT,CASSPRLAGGELFF
NA,TRBJ1-3,TRBV7-2,many,TGTGCCAGCAGCTTAGTAAAGAGCTCTGGAAACACCATATATTTT,CASSLVKSSGNTIYF
TRBD1,TRBJ2-2,TRBV6-1,many,TGTGCCAGCAGTGAGCCAACGGGACAGGGGCCCGGGGAGCTGTTTTTT,CASSEPTGQGPGELFF
NA,TRBJ2-5,TRBV11-2,many,TGTGCCAGCAGCCTGGGGGGACACAAGTATCAAGAGACCCAGTACTTC,CASSLGGHKYQETQYF
NA,TRBJ2-6,TRBV7-2,many,TGTGCCAGCTATGATAGGAGTCGTGGGGCCAACGTCCTGACTTTC,CASYDRSRGANVLTF
TRBD1,TRBJ2-6,TRBV7-2,many,TGTGCCAGCAGCCGACAGGGGGCGAAAGGGGCCAACGTCCTGACTTTC,CASSRQGAKGANVLTF
TRBD2,TRBJ2-7,TRBV10-3,few,TGTGCCATCAATCAGGGAGGGGCCTCCTACGAGCAGTACTTC,CAINQGGASYEQYF
NA,TRBJ2-4,TRBV5-1,NA,TGCGCCAGCAGCTTGGGTCTCAAAAACATTCAGTACTTC,CASSLGLKNIQYF
NA,TRBJ1-1,TRBV12-3/TRBV12-4,many,TGTGCCAGCAGTTTTTGGGGGGCGGGGGCTTTCTTT,CASSFWGAGAFF
NA,TRBJ2-5,TRBV7-9,many,TGTGCCAGCAGCTCCCTCTGGGGGAGGCAAAGAGAGACCCAGTACTTC,CASSSLWGRQRETQYF
TRBD1,TRBJ1-2,TRBV7-2,many,TGTGCCAGCAGGGGGGAAGGGACAGGAGTCTATGGCTACACCTTC,CASRGEGTGVYGYTF
TRBD1,TRBJ1-1,TRBV7-2,many,TGTGCCAGCAGCCGTGACAGGGCGAACACTGAAGCTTTCTTT,CASSRDRANTEAFF
TRBD2,TRBJ2-2,TRBV9,many,TGTGCCAGCAGCGTAGGTGGACTAGCCGGGGAGCTGTTTTTT,CASSVGGLAGELFF
TRBD1,TRBJ1-4,TRBV7-2,many,TGTGCCAGCAGCCGGGACAGGACTTTTGAAAAACTGTTTTTT,CASSRDRTFEKLFF
NA,TRBJ2-1,TRBV7-2,many,TGTGCCAGCGGGCAGCGCGACCTCTTCAATGAGCAGTTCTTC,CASGQRDLFNEQFF
NA,TRBJ2-3,TRBV5-5,many,TGTGCCAGCAGCCTGCGGGGGCCCCCAGATACGCAGTATTTT,CASSLRGPPDTQYF
NA,TRBJ1-3,TRBV6-1,many,TGTGCCACCTTCCAGGGGTCTGGAAACACCATATATTTT,CATFQGSGNTIYF
NA,TRBJ1-4,TRBV7-2,many,TGTGCCAGCAGCTTGGGGCGGGGAACTAATGAAAAACTGTTTTTT,CASSLGRGTNEKLFF
TRBD2,TRBJ2-1,TRBV7-9,NA,TGTGCCCGTAGCGGGAACGACTACAATGAGCAGTTCTTC,CARSGNDYNEQFF
NA,TRBJ1-5,TRBV6-2/TRBV6-3,many,TGTGCCAGCAGTTCCCCGGACAAGGGTAATCAGCCCCAGCATTTT,CASSSPDKGNQPQHF
TRBD1,TRBJ1-3,TRBV9,NA,TGTGCCAGCAGCGCAGGGGGCCTAAACACCATATATTTT,CASSAGGLNTIYF
TRBD1,TRBJ1-5,TRBV28,many,TGTGCCAGCAGGACAGGGAGCAATCAGCCCCAGCATTTT,CASRTGSNQPQHF
TRBD1,TRBJ2-7,TRBV7-6,many,TGTGCCAGCAGCTTAGCCGCGGGACAGGGGGCGAGGGAGCAGTACTTC,CASSLAAGQGAREQYF
TRBD1,TRBJ1-1,TRBV7-8,many,TGTGCCAGCAGCCACAGGGGGAACACTGAAGCTTTCTTT,CASSHRGNTEAFF
NA,TRBJ1-5,TRBV7-6,few,TGTGCCAGCAGCCCCAGGGCAGGGGCAGGGCAGCCCCAGCATTTT,CASSPRAGAGQPQHF
NA,TRBJ2-7,TRBV20-1,many,TGCAGTGCTAGAGATCTCCGGTCATCCGTTAGCTCCTACGAGCAGTACTTC,CSARDLRSSVSSYEQYF
TRBD2,TRBJ2-5,TRBV7-2,many,TGTGCCAGCGGGAGGGGAGTGGGAGAGACCCAGTACTTC,CASGRGVGETQYF
TRBD2,TRBJ2-5,TRBV7-2,many,TGTGCCAGCAGCTTAGCCCCAGCGGGGGGGCAGGAGACCCAGTACTTC,CASSLAPAGGQETQYF
TRBD2,TRBJ2-1,TRBV20-1,NA,TGCAGTGCTAGAGTCGGGCTAGCGGGATTCAATGAGCAGTTCTTC,CSARVGLAGFNEQFF
NA,TRBJ1-5,TRBV6-5,few,TGTGCCAGCAGTTCCCAAGGGCAGCTTAGCAATCAGCCCCAGCATTTT,CASSSQGQLSNQPQHF
NA,TRBJ2-5,TRBV7-9,many,TGTGCCAGCAGCTTAGCAGGGCCGGAGACCCAGTACTTC,CASSLAGPETQYF
NA,TRBJ1-5,TRBV7-2,many,TGTGCCAGCAGATCGGAAGCAGGACAGCCCCAGCATTTT,CASRSEAGQPQHF
NA,TRBJ1-3,TRBV7-2,many,TGTGCCAGCAGCTCGCCCGCGCGTGGACAGAGCGACTCTGGAAACACCATATATTTT,CASSSPARGQSDSGNTIYF
NA,TRBJ2-7,TRBV10-3,many,TGTGCCATCAGCCCTTCCGGCAATAGTTACGAGCAGTACTTC,CAISPSGNSYEQYF
NA,TRBJ1-5,TRBV2,many,TGTGCCAGCAGTGAAGTCCCGGGGGCCAATCAGCCCCAGCATTTT,CASSEVPGANQPQHF
NA,TRBJ1-4,TRBV15,NA,TGTGCCACCAGCTCCAATCGGGGGGGCGTAAGTGAAAAACTGTTTTTT,CATSSNRGGVSEKLFF
NA,TRBJ2-1,TRBV19,many,TGTGCCAGTAGTGGCAGCGGTTACTACAATGAGCAGTTCTTC,CASSGSGYYNEQFF
NA,TRBJ1-1,TRBV11-3,many,TGTGCCAGCAGCTTACCCCTCGGAGGGAGGTCTGAAGCTTTCTTT,CASSLPLGGRSEAFF
NA,TRBJ1-1,TRBV2,NA,TGTGCCAGCAGTGTACGAACTGAAGCTTTCTTT,CASSVRTEAFF
NA,TRBJ2-7,TRBV20-1,many,TGCAGTGCTATTGCAATGCGGGACGAGCAGTACTTC,CSAIAMRDEQYF
TRBD1,TRBJ1-2,TRBV20-1,NA,TGCAGTGCAAGACCATCCCAGGGGGCGTACTATGGCTACACCTTC,CSARPSQGAYYGYTF
TRBD2,TRBJ2-1,TRBV20-1,NA,TGCAGTGCTAGTCGACTAGCGGGAGGGCTTTACAATGAGCAGTTCTTC,CSASRLAGGLYNEQFF
TRBD2,TRBJ2-1,TRBV7-2,many,TGTGCCAGCAGCTTAGCGCCGGGTAGCGGGAGGACCCGGAATGAGCAGTTCTTC,CASSLAPGSGRTRNEQFF
NA,TRBJ2-3,TRBV7-2,many,TGTGCCAGCAGCTTCCGACGGCAAGATACGCAGTATTTT,CASSFRRQDTQYF
TRBD2,TRBJ2-3,TRBV29-1,NA,TGCAGCGTTGACACTAGCGGGGGGGCCATGGGAGATACGCAGTATTTT,CSVDTSGGAMGDTQYF
TRBD1,TRBJ1-1,TRBV14,few,TGTGCCAGCAGCCCTCGCCCAGGGGGCGGCACTGAAGCTTTCTTT,CASSPRPGGGTEAFF
NA,TRBJ1-5,TRBV6-8,NA,TGTGCCAGCAGTTACGGGGGATTTAGCAATCAGCCCCAGCATTTT,CASSYGGFSNQPQHF
NA,TRBJ1-4,TRBV19,many,TGTGCCAGTAGTCCCCGGGGGGGGAATGAAAAACTGTTTTTT,CASSPRGGNEKLFF
NA,TRBJ1-1,TRBV30,few,TGTGCCTGGAGTGCGACCTTGGGCAGGGTATGGACTGAAGCTTTCTTT,CAWSATLGRVWTEAFF